The 32 T cell receptor beta chains given below trace back to one sample, sequenced in a study of tissue T cells after allogeneic stem cell transplantation. Documented time point: mouse harvest day 14 after allogeneic transplant. Tail vein injection delivered 10^7 T-cell-depleted bone marrow cells and 10^6 splenic CD5+ T cells. Assay used: immunoSEQ multiplex PCR; TCRdb lists only in-frame clones, some missing. The sample has roughly 4,000 clones; approximately 45% are singletons. The specimen sequenced was gut tissue. Every receptor here comes from a female BALB/c mouse given C57BL/6 T cells with graft-versus-host disease after an allogeneic hematopoietic cell transplant.

On this clone: Gene names refer to mouse genes. The CDR3 sequence: CASSDAQYEQYF. CDR3 DNA (partial): TGTGCCAGCAGTGATGCACAATATGAACAGTAC. The chain combines TRBV26 with TRBJ2-7; no clear D. The CDR3 goes on 1 residue after the read ends, and that part is filled in from the germline J gene. This CDR3 contains 12 residues. In germline, CDR1 is KGHPV, CDR2 FQNQEV (reference sequence). Between the trimmed V and J ends, which lost 5 bases and 4 bases, there was a span of 9 bases.

This clone has just a few counts. Gene names are mouse gene names. The read gets to within 1 residue of the CDR3 end, and the germline J gene fills in the rest. The V gene is TRBV5, the J gene TRBJ1-3; TRBD1 matches at 7 bases. This CDR3 contains 14 residues. The V gene's germline CDR1 is LGHNA and CDR2 YNLKQL (reference sequence). J gave up 2 bases and V 2 bases, and 0 bases lay outside the gene matches. Here the CDR3 reads CASSQQGAGNTLYF. The covered CDR3 bases are TGTGCCAGCAGCCAACAGGGGGCTGGAAATACGCTCTAT.

Concerning this clone itself: Gene names denote mouse genes. The read ends 1 residue early relative to the CDR3; the germline J gene fills the gap. The genes are TRBV26 and TRBJ1-6; D ambiguous. TRBJ1-6 has ORF status, its function being uncertain. CDR1 KGHPV and CDR2 FQNQEV come from the germline V gene (reference sequence). V lost 5 bases and J lost 4, with 6 bases in between. This CDR3 has 13 residues. CDR3 bases read: TGTGCCAGCAGTTCGCATTATAATTCGCCCCTCTAC. It codes for CASSSHYNSPLY. The entire CDR3 protein is CASSSHYNSPLYF.

Points on this clone: Each gene name is a mouse one. The CDR3 is cut off 1 residue early in the read; its end comes from the germline J gene. This chain joins TRBV5 and TRBJ1-1, with 7 bases identical to TRBD1. Per the germline V gene, CDR1 is LGHNA and CDR2 is YNLKQL (reference sequence). The CDR3 extends over 17 amino acids. With V trimmed by 0 bases and J by 4 bases, 11 bases remained unmatched. CDR3 DNA (partial): TGTGCCAGCAGCCAAGATCTTCAGGGGGGCGCGGGCACAGAAGTCTTC. Protein: CASSQDLQGGAGTEVF. The full CDR3 protein is CASSQDLQGGAGTEVFF.

This clone was seen a few times. Mouse germline and gene names are used. The read terminates 1 residue ahead of where the CDR3 ends, so the germline J gene completes it. V is TRBV3 and J is TRBJ2-7; TRBD2 matches 13 bases. The CDR3 has 13 amino acids. Per the germline V gene, CDR1 is SNHLY and CDR2 is FYNGKV (reference sequence). V lost 5 bases, J lost 6 bases, and 1 base stayed unmatched. The CDR3 DNA, read in part, is TGTGCCAGCAGCCGGGACTGGGGGGGTGAACAGTAC. It encodes CASSRDWGGEQY. The full CDR3 sequence reads CASSRDWGGEQYF.

There are a few counts of this clone. Mouse names are used for the genes. The read ends 1 residue early relative to the CDR3; the germline J gene fills the gap. V is TRBV3 and J is TRBJ1-5; 10 bases align to TRBD1. Germline values: CDR1 SNHLY, CDR2 FYNGKV (reference sequence). The J segment lost 5 bases and the V segment lost 3 bases, leaving 4 bases of the junction unmatched. CDR3 length equals 15 residues. The CDR3 bases that were read are TGTGCCAGCAGCTTTCCGGGACAGGGGTACCAGGCTCCGCTT. Protein product: CASSFPGQGYQAPL. The full CDR3 protein is CASSFPGQGYQAPLF.

Points on this clone: The gene symbols are mouse symbols. The read ends 1 residue shy of where the CDR3 ends; the end is completed using the germline J gene. The rearrangement links TRBV13-2 to TRBJ1-3, with D perhaps TRBD1 (5 bases). V lost 1 base to trimming and J lost 0 bases, with 8 bases between them. This CDR3 comprises 15 residues. CDR1 NNHNN and CDR2 SYGAGS come from the germline V gene (reference sequence). CDR3: CASGDMGPSGNTLYF. The sequenced part of the CDR3 DNA is TGTGCCAGCGGTGATATGGGGCCTTCTGGAAATACGCTCTAT.

As concerns this clone: Gene labels here are mouse ones. The read gets to within 1 residue of the CDR3 end, and the germline J gene fills in the rest. The genes are TRBV26 and TRBJ1-6; D unresolved. TRBJ1-6 qualifies as an ORF whose function is uncertain. V lost 2 bases and J lost 0, with 5 bases in between. The CDR3 is 15 residues long. Germline V gene lookup returns CDR1 KGHPV and CDR2 FQNQEV (reference sequence). CDR3 DNA (partial): TGTGCCAGCAGTCTGCGGGTTTCCTATAATTCGCCCCTCTAC. It specifies CASSLRVSYNSPLY. The whole CDR3 region reads CASSLRVSYNSPLYF.

This clone was counted only a few times. The germline and genes are mouse ones. The CDR3 end lies 1 residue beyond the end of the read and is filled in from the germline J gene. J is TRBJ1-3 and V is TRBV26; unclear D gene. Looked up from germline, CDR1 is KGHPV and CDR2 is FQNQEV (reference sequence). The CDR3 runs to 14 residues. The ends were cut back, 2 bases at V and 0 bases at J, with 5 bases in the middle. The CDR3: CASSLAISGNTLYF. The DNA read from the CDR3 is TGTGCCAGCAGTCTGGCAATTTCTGGAAATACGCTCTAT.

The count of this clone is one. Any gene name here is a mouse gene name. Read data end 1 residue before the CDR3 end; the end is taken from the germline J gene. This chain uses TRBV29 with TRBJ2-2; 7 bases agree with TRBD1. CDR1 and CDR2 from the germline V gene are MSHET and SYDVDS. The CDR3 contains 16 residues. J gave up 0 bases and V 5 bases, and 6 bases lay outside the gene matches. CDR3 bases read: TGTGCTAGCAGTCCCTGGGACAGACCAAACACCGGGCAGCTCTAC. Encoded protein: CASSPWDRPNTGQLY. From start to end, the CDR3 is CASSPWDRPNTGQLYF.

Concerning this clone: Genes here carry mouse names. With the read ending 1 residue before the CDR3 end, the germline J gene is used to fill in that end. The chain joins TRBV13-1 to TRBJ1-3; D is unresolved. This CDR3 comprises 14 residues. V lost 0 bases and J lost 0, with 4 bases in between. Germline V gives CDR1 NSHNY, CDR2 SYGAGN. Here the CDR3 reads CASSDADSGNTLYF. CDR3 bases read: TGTGCCAGCAGTGATGCAGATTCTGGAAATACGCTCTAT.

This clone was seen a handful of times. Genes and germline are mouse. The CDR3 is cut off 1 residue early in the read; its end comes from the germline J gene. The V gene is TRBV5, the J gene TRBJ2-7; TRBD1 agrees at 12 bases. The CDR3 contains 15 residues. CDR1 and CDR2 from the germline V gene are LGHNA and YNLKQL (reference sequence). J was trimmed by 7 bases and V by 0 bases; bases with no gene match: 4. Incomplete CDR3 DNA: TGTGCCAGCAGCCAAGATCGGGACAGGGGGCTGGAACAGTAC. It encodes CASSQDRDRGLEQY. The full-length CDR3 reads as CASSQDRDRGLEQYF.

By share of the sample, this clone is large (0.1 to 1%). The gene names here belong to mouse. The sequence runs out 1 residue before the end of the CDR3; the remainder is reconstructed from the germline J gene. The chain carries TRBV13-2 and TRBJ1-4; TRBD1 might be the D (6 bases). Trimming shortened V by 1 base and J by 2 bases, and 6 bases separated the two germline ends. CDR3 length equals 14 residues. CDR1 and CDR2 (germline): NNHNN, SYGAGS (reference sequence). The part of the CDR3 DNA that was read is TGTGCCAGCGGTGATCAGGGGTCCAACGAAAGATTATTT. It is translated as CASGDQGSNERLF. In full, the CDR3 reads CASGDQGSNERLFF.

On this clone itself: Gene names and germline match the mouse. The read ends 1 residue early relative to the CDR3; the germline J gene fills the gap. V usage is TRBV13-1 and J usage is TRBJ1-4; the match to TRBD1 covers 11 bases. Looked up from germline, CDR1 is NSHNY and CDR2 is SYGAGN. The CDR3 loop spans 17 amino acids. Trimming took 3 bases from V and 3 from J; bases not matched to a gene: 7. The CDR3 reads CASSALGQGVTNERLFF. The CDR3 bases that were read are TGTGCCAGCAGTGCCTTGGGACAGGGGGTAACCAACGAAAGATTATTT.

This clone came up a few times. Any gene name here is a mouse gene name. The read falls 1 residue short of the CDR3 end, and the missing part is taken from the germline J gene. This chain joins TRBV26 and TRBJ2-7; 10 bases are shared with TRBD2. Germline values: CDR1 KGHPV, CDR2 FQNQEV (reference sequence). The junction had 6 bases not matched to a gene; V was cut back by 6 bases and J by 4 bases. The CDR3 consists of 14 residues. CDR3 loop: CASSPGTGAYEQYF. The part of the CDR3 DNA that was read is TGTGCCAGCAGCCCCGGGACTGGGGCTTATGAACAGTAC.

On this clone itself: All gene names here are mouse names. The read is 1 residue too short to cover the CDR3 end, so that end is filled in from the germline J gene. This sequence joins TRBV26 and TRBJ1-6, with D possibly TRBD1 on 5 matching bases. TRBJ1-6 is filed as an ORF, its function uncertain. Trimming removed 4 bases at V and 11 bases at J, with 12 bases between. The CDR3 runs 13 residues. CDR1 is KGHPV, CDR2 FQNQEV, per germline (reference sequence). This CDR3 reads CASSPRGGAPLYF. The sequenced part of the CDR3 DNA is TGTGCCAGCAGTCCCCGGGGGGGAGCGCCCCTCTAC.

This clone was counted a few times. The genes and germline here are from mouse. The read comes to an end 1 residue before the CDR3 does, leaving the germline J gene to fill in the end. This chain links TRBV26 with TRBJ2-2, with 9 positions matching TRBD1. The length of the CDR3 is 15 residues. V trimming: 5 bases; J trimming: 2 bases; junction bases outside the gene matches: 3. Per the germline V gene, CDR1 is KGHPV and CDR2 is FQNQEV (reference sequence). The CDR3 loop reads CASSFGTGNTGQLYF. The DNA read from the CDR3 is TGTGCCAGCAGTTTCGGGACAGGGAACACCGGGCAGCTCTAC.

A note on this clone: Genes here carry mouse names. The read finishes 1 residue shy of the CDR3 end, and the germline J gene is used to complete it. The chain combines TRBV26 with TRBJ1-1; unclear D gene. CDR1 is KGHPV, CDR2 FQNQEV, per germline (reference sequence). V was cut by 2 bases and J by 0 bases, with 4 bases left in between. The CDR3 is made up of 13 amino acids. Partial CDR3 DNA: TGTGCCAGCAGTCTGATGGCAAACACAGAAGTCTTC. Translating it yields CASSLMANTEVF. The complete CDR3 sequence is CASSLMANTEVFF.

About this clone itself: Genes and germline come from the mouse. The read comes to an end 1 residue before the CDR3 does, leaving the germline J gene to fill in the end. The rearrangement joins TRBV3 to TRBJ1-1; TRBD1 matches 7 bases. Trimming cost V 2 bases and J 8 bases; bases outside gene matches: 2. This CDR3 is 12 amino acids long. The germline gives CDR1 SNHLY, CDR2 FYNGKV (reference sequence). The CDR3 here is CASSLPRGEVFF. The CDR3 DNA, read in part, is TGTGCCAGCAGCTTACCCAGGGGGGAAGTCTTC.

As concerns this clone: Gene names are the mouse ones. The read terminates 1 residue before the CDR3 end, so the remaining end is supplied by the germline J gene. This chain uses TRBV3 with TRBJ2-1, with 8 bases lining up with TRBD2. This CDR3 contains 14 residues. V shed 6 bases and J 3 bases; nucleotides not matched to a gene: 4. CDR1 is SNHLY, CDR2 FYNGKV, per germline (reference sequence). The sequenced part of the CDR3 DNA is TGTGCCAGCAGACCAGACTGGGGCTATGCTGAGCAGTTC. This codes for CASRPDWGYAEQF. The entire CDR3 is CASRPDWGYAEQFF.

As concerns this clone: The gene names here belong to mouse. The read is 1 residue too short to cover the CDR3 end, so that end is filled in from the germline J gene. The chain employs TRBV13-1 and TRBJ1-2; 9 bases are a match to TRBD1. This CDR3 region has 14 residues. CDR1 and CDR2 (germline): NSHNY, SYGAGN. Trimming took 3 bases from V and 4 from J; bases not matched to a gene: 4. The CDR3 protein is CASSVTGGGSDYTF. The covered CDR3 bases are TGTGCCAGCAGTGTCACAGGGGGCGGCTCCGACTACACC.

Of note for this clone: Any gene name here is a mouse gene name. The read stops 1 residue short of the end of the CDR3; the missing end is completed from the germline J gene. The chain combines TRBV15 with TRBJ2-7; 7 positions agree with TRBD1. There are 11 residues in the CDR3. From germline, CDR1 is SGHND and CDR2 FRSKSL. Trimming removed 5 bases from V and 7 bases from J; junction bases left unmatched: 2. The chain's CDR3 is CASSLGQEQYF. The part of the CDR3 DNA that was read is TGTGCCAGCAGTCTGGGACAGGAACAGTAC.

In regard to this clone: Gene names are the mouse ones. This sample also contains other DNA sequences that code for the same CDR3. Incomplete CDR3 DNA: TGTGCCAGCAGTCCGGGACTGGGGCTCTATGAACAGTAC. Residues: CASSPGLGLYEQY. The whole CDR3 sequence is CASSPGLGLYEQYF. The genes are TRBV26 and TRBJ2-7, with 10 bases matching TRBD2. The read ends 1 residue before the CDR3 terminus; that terminus is restored from the germline J gene. Germline CDR1 and CDR2: KGHPV and FQNQEV (reference sequence). The CDR3 length is 14 residues. J gave up 3 bases and V 4 bases, and 3 bases lay outside the gene matches.

Comments on this clone: A junction boundary mismatches the germline segment, possibly from a read error. Each gene name is a mouse one. The read halts 1 residue ahead of the CDR3 end, with the missing end drawn from the germline J gene. This chain links TRBV16 with TRBJ2-1; D is perhaps TRBD1 (5 bases). The CDR3 spans 14 residues. Germline V gene sequence: CDR1 SGHSA, CDR2 FRNQAP. CDR3 sequence reads: CAGSFQGNYAEQFF. The part of the CDR3 DNA that was read is TGTGCAGGCAGCTTCCAGGGTAACTATGCTGAGCAGTTC.

Note on this clone: The germline and genes are mouse ones. The observed sequence ends 1 residue before the CDR3 terminus, with the missing tail filled in from the germline J gene. V and J are TRBV29 and TRBJ1-1; no clear D. Germline V gives CDR1 MSHET, CDR2 SYDVDS. Trimming took off 3 bases at V and 5 bases at J, with 4 bases between the two ends. The CDR3 consists of 11 residues. The sequenced part of the CDR3 DNA is TGTGCTAGCAGTTTTCGGACAGAAGTCTTC. Its translation is CASSFRTEVF. The complete CDR3 protein is CASSFRTEVFF.

This clone is labeled as medium-sized. Genes and germline are mouse. Read coverage stops 1 residue before the CDR3 terminus; the germline J gene supplies the remainder. This chain joins TRBV19 and TRBJ2-3, with D unresolved. The CDR3 contains 14 residues. The germline V and J ends were trimmed by 0 bases and 1 base, with 6 bases remaining between them. Germline V CDR1 and CDR2: FNHDT, SITEND (reference sequence). CDR3 bases read: TGTGCCAGCAGTATAGGTAGGGGTGCAGAAACGCTGTAT. This codes for CASSIGRGAETLY. The entire CDR3 reads CASSIGRGAETLYF.

The table lists this clone with a few counts. All gene names here are mouse names. The covered CDR3 bases are TGTGCCAGCAGTCACCAGGGGACAGAAGTCTTC. This gives the protein CASSHQGTEVF. The whole CDR3 protein reads CASSHQGTEVFF. V gene TRBV24 combines with J gene TRBJ1-1; perhaps TRBD1 as D (6 bases). Sequencing ends 1 residue short of the CDR3 end; the germline J gene provides the rest. Germline-derived CDR1 and CDR2 are KGHTA and FRNEEI. CDR3 size: 12 residues. Trimming shortened V by 4 bases and J by 5 bases, and 8 bases separated the two germline ends.

A remark on this clone: Mouse gene names apply. The CDR3 end falls 1 residue outside the read, so it is completed with the germline J gene. V is TRBV29 and J is TRBJ1-1; D is ambiguous. This CDR3 contains 12 residues. Germline assignment: CDR1 MSHET and CDR2 SYDVDS. Trimming shortened V by 2 bases and J by 5 bases, and 6 bases separated the two germline ends. CDR3 bases read: TGTGCTAGCAGTTTACGGCAAACAGAAGTCTTC. Its translation: CASSLRQTEVF. The entire CDR3 is CASSLRQTEVFF.

Comment on this clone: Mouse names are used for the genes. The observed sequence ends 1 residue before the CDR3 terminus, with the missing tail filled in from the germline J gene. This rearrangement joins TRBV23 to TRBJ2-2. Germline CDR1 reads KGHTA; CDR2 reads FQNQQP. The CDR3 is made up of 14 amino acids. The covered CDR3 bases are TGCTCCAGCAGACGGGGGACAAACACCGGGCAGCTCTAC. Encoded protein: CSSRRGTNTGQLY. In full, the CDR3 is CSSRRGTNTGQLYF.

Notes on this clone: The genes and germline here are from mouse. The CDR3 end lies 1 residue beyond the end of the read and is filled in from the germline J gene. The chain uses TRBV4 and TRBJ2-5; 10 nucleotides line up with TRBD2. CDR1 and CDR2 from the germline V gene are LGHDT and YNNKQL (reference sequence). CDR3 length equals 15 residues. The V segment lost 3 bases and the J segment 6 bases; nucleotides outside the gene matches: 6. CDR3 region: CASSYWGGARDTQYF. Partial CDR3 DNA: TGTGCCAGCAGCTACTGGGGGGGCGCGAGGGACACCCAGTAC.

Concerning this clone itself: The gene symbols are mouse symbols. The read gets to within 1 residue of the CDR3 end, and the germline J gene fills in the rest. This chain joins TRBV13-3 and TRBJ2-7; 8 bases align to TRBD2. Germline V CDR1 and CDR2: NNHDY, SYVADS. The CDR3 totals 13 residues. With 4 bases clipped from V and 7 bases from J, the junction kept 7 bases outside the gene matches. The CDR3 spells CASSPGGAGEQYF. The sequenced CDR3 bases are TGTGCCAGCAGTCCCGGGGGGGCGGGAGAACAGTAC.

Notes on this clone: An end of the junction differs from the germline gene, which may be a read error. Each gene name is a mouse one. The CDR3 extends 1 residue past the end of the read, so its final part is completed from the germline J gene. The chain is built from TRBV26 and TRBJ1-2; no clear D gene. This CDR3 region has 14 residues. Germline V gives CDR1 KGHPV, CDR2 FQNQEV (reference sequence). The CDR3 DNA, read in part, is TGTGCCGGCAGTCTGCCACCCTCAAACTCCGACTACACC. Amino acids: CAGSLPPSNSDYT. The complete CDR3 protein is CAGSLPPSNSDYTF.